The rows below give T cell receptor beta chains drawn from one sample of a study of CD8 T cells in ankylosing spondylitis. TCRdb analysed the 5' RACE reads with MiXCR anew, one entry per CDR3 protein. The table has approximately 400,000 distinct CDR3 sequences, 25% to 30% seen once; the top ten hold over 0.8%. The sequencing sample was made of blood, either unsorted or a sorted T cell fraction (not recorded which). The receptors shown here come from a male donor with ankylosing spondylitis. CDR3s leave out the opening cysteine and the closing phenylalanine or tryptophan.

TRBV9 ASSVSGGSSYNEQF
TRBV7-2 ASSKKAASSYNEQF
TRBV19 ASSPGAGANEQF
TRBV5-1 ASSFEGMSEAF
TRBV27 ASNRQGSTGELF
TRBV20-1 SARDASGRASYNEQF
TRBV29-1 STNGAAGQY
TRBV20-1 SASTGLNTGELF
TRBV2 ASSGNTGNTEAF
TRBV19 ASSMSFHNNQPQH
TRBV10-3 AIKEDDRDEQY
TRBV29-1 SVDPRGQGDGYT
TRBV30 AWSVEGRTEAF
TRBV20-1 SARTAGGYNEQF
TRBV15 ATSRDRGSPRTDTQY
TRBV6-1 ASSRGLAGGLPETQY